This T cell receptor (beta chain) was found in a study of shared T cell receptors in the human thymus. The CDR3 is 16 amino acids. V lost 5 bases, J lost 2 bases, and 16 bases lay in between. Per the germline V gene, CDR1 is SGHTA and CDR2 is FQGNSA. Method: immunoSEQ multiplex PCR; TCRdb's copy keeps in-frame clones and lacks some. The sample yields about 660,000 clones, approximately 90% seen once. Another study also made use of these data, one on human thymus T cells. From that second work: It was healthy Finnish infants having corrective surgery for congenital heart defects who were the donors. The thymus tissue came from resections taken during corrective heart surgery. Apparent bias marked the V and J gene usage of thymic and blood repertoires. Related work found strong thymic repertoire overlap between unrelated individuals.

This clonotype originated in a boy younger than two with a congenital heart defect. The chain has TRBV7-2 and TRBJ2-4, with a tentative D call TRBD2 (6 bases). Sequencing used thymocytes. In DNA, the CDR3 is TGTGCCAGCAGCCCAGCCCGGACTAACCCCAAAAACATTCAGTACTTC. This gives the protein CASSPARTNPKNIQYF.